This T cell receptor beta chain was identified during a study of blood T cells in healthy people across ages. Germline lookup yields CDR1 SGHTA and CDR2 FQGTGA. CDR3 length: 13 residues. Between the trimmed V and J ends, which lost 5 bases and 10 bases, there was a span of 17 bases. Primed by a sample-barcoded 5' primer and a J-beta primer mix, a second PCR proceeded for roughly 7 to 11 cycles. TCRdb itself ran the 5' RACE reads through MiXCR, one entry per CDR3 protein. The sample shows approximately 1,000,000 distinct CDR3 sequences, roughly two fifths of them seen only once. The chain links TRBV7-3 to TRBJ1-1; no definite D call. Input material: blood. The TCR was taken from a man aged 18 to 35 in good health. As DNA, the CDR3 is TGTGCCAGCAGCCAGACGTCGGCCGCGGGAGCTTTCTTT. Translated, it gives CASSQTSAAGAFF.